This TCR beta chain was recorded in a study of CD8 T cells in ankylosing spondylitis. The CDR3 consists of 14 residues. V lost 8 bases, J lost 0 bases, and 11 bases lay in between. Germline V gene data show CDR1 as SEHNR and CDR2 as FQNEAQ (reference sequence). General study points: The study identified a TCR beta motif of several highly homologous variants that appeared characteristic of ankylosing spondylitis blood. Earlier authors reported some of these motif variants in reactive arthritis synovial fluid and blood.

This clonotype was picked up a small number of times. Its antigen remains unidentified. TCRdb analysed the 5' RACE reads with MiXCR anew, one entry per CDR3 protein. The repertoire has roughly 700,000 distinct CDR3 sequences, around 17% of them found once; the top ten carry 19%. This chain joins TRBV7-9 and TRBJ1-3, with D tentatively TRBD1 (6 bases). The receptor comes from a male donor with ankylosing spondylitis. The sequenced sample consisted of blood, either unsorted or a sorted T cell fraction (not recorded which). The CDR3 DNA follows: TGTGCCAGCCTCCGGGACAACTCTGGAAACACCATATATTTT. The encoded protein is CASLRDNSGNTIYF. The full variable domain, rest sourced from reference TRBV7-9 and TRBJ1-3, is DTGVSQNPRHKITKRGQNVTFRCDPISEHNRLYWYRQTLGQGPEFLTYFQNEAQLEKSRLLSDRFSAERPKGSFSTLEIQRTEQGDSAMYLCASLRDNSGNTIYFGEGSWLTVV.